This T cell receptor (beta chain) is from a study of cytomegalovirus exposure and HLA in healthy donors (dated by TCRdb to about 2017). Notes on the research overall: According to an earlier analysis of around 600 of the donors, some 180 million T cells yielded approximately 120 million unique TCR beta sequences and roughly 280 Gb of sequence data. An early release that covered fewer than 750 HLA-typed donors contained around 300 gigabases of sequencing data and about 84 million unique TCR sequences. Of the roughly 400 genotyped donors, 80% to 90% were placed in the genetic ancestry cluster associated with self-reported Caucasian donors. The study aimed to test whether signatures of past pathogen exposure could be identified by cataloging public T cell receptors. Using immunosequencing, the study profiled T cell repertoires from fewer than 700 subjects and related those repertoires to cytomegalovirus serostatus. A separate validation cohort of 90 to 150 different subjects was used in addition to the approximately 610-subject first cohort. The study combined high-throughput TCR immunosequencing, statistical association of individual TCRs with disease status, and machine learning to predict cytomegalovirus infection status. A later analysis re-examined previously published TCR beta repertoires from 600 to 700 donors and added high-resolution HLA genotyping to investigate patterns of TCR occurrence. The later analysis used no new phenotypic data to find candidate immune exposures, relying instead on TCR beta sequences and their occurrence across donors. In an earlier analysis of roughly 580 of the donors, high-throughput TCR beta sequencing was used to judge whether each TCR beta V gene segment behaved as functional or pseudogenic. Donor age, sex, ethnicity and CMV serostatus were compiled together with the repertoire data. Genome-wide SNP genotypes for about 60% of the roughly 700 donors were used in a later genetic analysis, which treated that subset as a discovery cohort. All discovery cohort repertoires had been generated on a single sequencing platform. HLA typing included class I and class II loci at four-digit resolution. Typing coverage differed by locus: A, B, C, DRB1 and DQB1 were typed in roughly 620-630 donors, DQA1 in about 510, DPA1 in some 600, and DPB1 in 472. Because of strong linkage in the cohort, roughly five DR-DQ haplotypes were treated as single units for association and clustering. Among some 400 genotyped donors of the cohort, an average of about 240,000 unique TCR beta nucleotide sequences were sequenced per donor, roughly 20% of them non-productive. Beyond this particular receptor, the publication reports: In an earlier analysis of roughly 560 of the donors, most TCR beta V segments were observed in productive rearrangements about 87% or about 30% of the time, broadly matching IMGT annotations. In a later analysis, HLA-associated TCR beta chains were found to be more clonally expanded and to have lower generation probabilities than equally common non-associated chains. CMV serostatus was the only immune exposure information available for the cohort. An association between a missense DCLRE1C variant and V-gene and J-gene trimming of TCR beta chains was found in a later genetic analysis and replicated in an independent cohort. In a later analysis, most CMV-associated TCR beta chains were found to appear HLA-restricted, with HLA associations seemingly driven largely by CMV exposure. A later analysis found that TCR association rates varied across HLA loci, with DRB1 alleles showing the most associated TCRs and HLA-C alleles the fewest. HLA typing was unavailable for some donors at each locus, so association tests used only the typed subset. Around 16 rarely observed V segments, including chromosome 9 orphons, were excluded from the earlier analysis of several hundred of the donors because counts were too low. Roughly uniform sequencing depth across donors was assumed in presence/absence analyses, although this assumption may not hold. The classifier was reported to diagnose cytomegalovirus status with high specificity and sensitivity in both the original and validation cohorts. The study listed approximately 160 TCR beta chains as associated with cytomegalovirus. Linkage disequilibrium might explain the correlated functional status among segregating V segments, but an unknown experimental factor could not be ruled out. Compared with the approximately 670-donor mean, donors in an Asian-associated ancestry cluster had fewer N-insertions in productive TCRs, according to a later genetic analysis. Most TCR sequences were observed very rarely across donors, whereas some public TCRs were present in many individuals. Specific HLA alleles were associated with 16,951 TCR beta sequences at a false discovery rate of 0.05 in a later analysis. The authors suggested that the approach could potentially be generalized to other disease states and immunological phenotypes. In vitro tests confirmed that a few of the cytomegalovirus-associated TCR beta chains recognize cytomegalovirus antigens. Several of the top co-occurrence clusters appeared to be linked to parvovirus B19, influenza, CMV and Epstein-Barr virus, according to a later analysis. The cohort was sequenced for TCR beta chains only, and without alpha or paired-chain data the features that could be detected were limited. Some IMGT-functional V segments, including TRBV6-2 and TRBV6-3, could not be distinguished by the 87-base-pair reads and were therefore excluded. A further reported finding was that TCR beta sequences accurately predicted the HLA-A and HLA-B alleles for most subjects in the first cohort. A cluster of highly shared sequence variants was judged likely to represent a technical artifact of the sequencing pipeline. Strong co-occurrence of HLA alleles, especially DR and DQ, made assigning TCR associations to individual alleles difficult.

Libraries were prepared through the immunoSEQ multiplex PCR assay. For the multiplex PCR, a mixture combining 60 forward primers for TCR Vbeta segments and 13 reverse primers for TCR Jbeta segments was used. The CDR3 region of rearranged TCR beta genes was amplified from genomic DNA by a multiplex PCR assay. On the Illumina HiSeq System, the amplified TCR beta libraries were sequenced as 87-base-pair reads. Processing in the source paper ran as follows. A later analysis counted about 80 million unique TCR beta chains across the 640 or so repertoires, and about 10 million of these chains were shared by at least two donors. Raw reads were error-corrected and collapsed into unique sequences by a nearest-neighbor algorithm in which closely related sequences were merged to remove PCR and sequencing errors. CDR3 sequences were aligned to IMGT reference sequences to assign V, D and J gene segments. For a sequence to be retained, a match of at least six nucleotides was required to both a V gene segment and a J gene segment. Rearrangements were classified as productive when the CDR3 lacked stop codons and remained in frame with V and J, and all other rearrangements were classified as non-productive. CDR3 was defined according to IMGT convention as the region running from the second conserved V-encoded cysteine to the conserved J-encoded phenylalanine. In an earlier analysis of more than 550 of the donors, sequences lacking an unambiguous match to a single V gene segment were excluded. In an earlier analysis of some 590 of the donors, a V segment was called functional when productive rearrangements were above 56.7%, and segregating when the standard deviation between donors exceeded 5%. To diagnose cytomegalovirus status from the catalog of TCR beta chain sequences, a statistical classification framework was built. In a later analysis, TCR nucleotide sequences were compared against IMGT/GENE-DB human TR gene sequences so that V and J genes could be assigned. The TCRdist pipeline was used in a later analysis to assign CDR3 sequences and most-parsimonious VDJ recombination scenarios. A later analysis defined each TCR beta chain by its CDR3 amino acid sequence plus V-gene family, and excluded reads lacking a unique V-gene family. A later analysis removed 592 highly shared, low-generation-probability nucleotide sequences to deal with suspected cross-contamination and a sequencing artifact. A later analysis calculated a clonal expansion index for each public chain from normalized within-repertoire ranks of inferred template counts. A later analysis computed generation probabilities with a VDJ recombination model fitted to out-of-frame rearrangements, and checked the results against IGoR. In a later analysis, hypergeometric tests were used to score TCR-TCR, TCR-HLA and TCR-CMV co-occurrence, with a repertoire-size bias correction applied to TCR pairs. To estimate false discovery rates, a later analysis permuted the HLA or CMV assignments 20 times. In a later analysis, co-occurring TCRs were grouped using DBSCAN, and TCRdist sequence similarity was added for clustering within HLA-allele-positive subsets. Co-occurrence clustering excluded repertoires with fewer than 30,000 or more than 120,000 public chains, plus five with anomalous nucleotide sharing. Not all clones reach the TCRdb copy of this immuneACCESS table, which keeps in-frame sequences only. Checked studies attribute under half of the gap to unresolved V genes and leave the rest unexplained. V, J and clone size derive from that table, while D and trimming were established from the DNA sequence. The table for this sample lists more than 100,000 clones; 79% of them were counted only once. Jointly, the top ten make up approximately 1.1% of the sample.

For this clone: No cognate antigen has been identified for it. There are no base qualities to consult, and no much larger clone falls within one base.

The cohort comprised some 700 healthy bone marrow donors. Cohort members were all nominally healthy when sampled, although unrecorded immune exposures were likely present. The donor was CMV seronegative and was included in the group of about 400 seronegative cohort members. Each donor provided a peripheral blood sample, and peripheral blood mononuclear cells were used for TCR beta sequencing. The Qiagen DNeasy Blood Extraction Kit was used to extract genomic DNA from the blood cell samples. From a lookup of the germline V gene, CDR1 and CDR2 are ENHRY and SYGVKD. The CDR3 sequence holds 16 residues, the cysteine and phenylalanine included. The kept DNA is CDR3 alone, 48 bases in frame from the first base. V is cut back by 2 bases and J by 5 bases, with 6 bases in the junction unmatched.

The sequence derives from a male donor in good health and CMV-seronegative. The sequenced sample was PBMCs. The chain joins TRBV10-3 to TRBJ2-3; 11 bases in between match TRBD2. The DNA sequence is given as TGTGCCATCAGTGAGACCGGGACTAGCGGTGGAGATACGCAGTATTTT. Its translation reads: CAISETGTSGGDTQYF.